This T cell receptor beta chain was captured by sequencing in a study of shared clonotypes between healthy human individuals. The CDR3 runs to 11 residues. The germline V gene has CDR1 KGHSY and CDR2 FQNENV. V gave up 7 bases and J gave up 4 bases, with 7 bases separating them. In its sample, this clone was seen a few times. There were only Caucasian adults among the donors, and all lived in Nashville, Tennessee. Tens of millions of PBMCs were counted before genomic DNA extraction. The assay was run at deep level. Sequencing on ten immunoSEQ deep assay plates was performed for unsorted PBMC DNA. This table comes from immunoSEQ multiplex PCR, and its TCRdb copy is limited to in-frame clones, with some not included. The table shows 400,000 to 600,000 clones, with over 75% occurring only once.

Sequencing used PBMCs. This TCR was sampled from a woman between 40 and 50 years old in good health. Some clones in this sample may be carry-over from other donors' samples. The chain links TRBV16 to TRBJ1-1, with D unresolved. The DNA of the CDR3 is TGTGCCAGCACATTCGGCACTGAAGCTTTCTTT. Encoded protein: CASTFGTEAFF.